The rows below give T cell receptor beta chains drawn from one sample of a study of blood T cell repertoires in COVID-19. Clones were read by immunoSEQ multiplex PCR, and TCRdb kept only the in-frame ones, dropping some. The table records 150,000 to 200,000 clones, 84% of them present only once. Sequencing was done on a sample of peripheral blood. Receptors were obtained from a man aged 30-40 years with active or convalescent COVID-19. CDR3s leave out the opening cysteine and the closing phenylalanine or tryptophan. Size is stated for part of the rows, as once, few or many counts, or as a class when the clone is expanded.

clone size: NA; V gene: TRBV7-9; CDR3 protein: ASSSGTANSPLH
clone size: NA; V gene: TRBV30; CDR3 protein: AWRILFEAF
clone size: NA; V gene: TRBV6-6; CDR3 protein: ASRTGGTGELF
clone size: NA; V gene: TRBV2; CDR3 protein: ASSVYSYEQY
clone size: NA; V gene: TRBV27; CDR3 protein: ASRASGSGYYEQY
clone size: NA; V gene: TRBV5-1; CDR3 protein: ASSLGPDSQETQY
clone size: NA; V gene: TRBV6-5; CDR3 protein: ASSPGLALFDVLT
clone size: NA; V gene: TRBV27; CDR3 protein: ASSHEGRDYPGAQY
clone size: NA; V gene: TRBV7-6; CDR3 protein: ASSPRTGGSYGYT
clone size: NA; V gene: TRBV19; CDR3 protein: ASSIDLASQETQY
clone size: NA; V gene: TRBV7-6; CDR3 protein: ASSPLGLGGTDTQY
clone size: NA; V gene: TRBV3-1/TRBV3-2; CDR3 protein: ASSQVQNDGRAGTDTQY
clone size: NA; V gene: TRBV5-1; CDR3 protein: ASSLEGQGGQPQH
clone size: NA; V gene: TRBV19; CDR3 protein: ASSIRDSTYEQY
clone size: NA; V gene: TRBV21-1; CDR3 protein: ASSRGPLDSEAETQY
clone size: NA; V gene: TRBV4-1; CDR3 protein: ASSQEPFRGGEQY
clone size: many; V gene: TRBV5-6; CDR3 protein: ASSFMTAELF
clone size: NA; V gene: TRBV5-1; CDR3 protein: ASSVYGAGGPTDTQY
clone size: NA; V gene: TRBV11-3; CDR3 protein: ASSAQAWGQGRTGELF
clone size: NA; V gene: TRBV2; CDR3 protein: ASSEASGYEQY
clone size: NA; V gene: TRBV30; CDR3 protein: AWSVRGGRVETQY
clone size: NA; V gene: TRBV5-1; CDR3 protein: ASSLAVGAPSTGELF
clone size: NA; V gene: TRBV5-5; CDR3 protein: ASSLTGINQPQH
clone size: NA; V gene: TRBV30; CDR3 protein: AWSHQADGYT
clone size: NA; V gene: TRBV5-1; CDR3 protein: ASGDRGLGTEAF
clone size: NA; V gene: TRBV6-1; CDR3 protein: ATQTGNLKGYT
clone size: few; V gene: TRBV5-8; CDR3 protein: ASSLDRGIRGYT
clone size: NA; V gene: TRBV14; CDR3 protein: ASSLDANTGELF
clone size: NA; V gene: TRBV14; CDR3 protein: ASSQDERNSPLH
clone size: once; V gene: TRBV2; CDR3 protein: ASSVQGTYMNTEAF
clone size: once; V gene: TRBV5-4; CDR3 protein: ASSLTGTGNTIY
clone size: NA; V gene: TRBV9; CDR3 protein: ASSDSPGTGTSGANVLT
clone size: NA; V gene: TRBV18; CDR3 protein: ASSPPKTELIAKNIQY
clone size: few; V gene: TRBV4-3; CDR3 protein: ASSQEWEAASYEQY
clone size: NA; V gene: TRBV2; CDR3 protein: ASSVQGSYEQY
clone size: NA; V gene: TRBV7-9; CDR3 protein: ASSLDAGRDEQF
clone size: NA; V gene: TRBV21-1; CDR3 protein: ASSKTGVHCSDTQY
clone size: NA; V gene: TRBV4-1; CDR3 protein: ASSQEGAGAAF
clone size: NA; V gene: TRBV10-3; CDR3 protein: AISESELAEVVDTQY
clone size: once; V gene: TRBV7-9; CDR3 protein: ASSVKEWTATNTGELF
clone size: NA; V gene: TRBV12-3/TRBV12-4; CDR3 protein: ASSFGSFTEAF
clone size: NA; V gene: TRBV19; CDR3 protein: ASKEQGAGSNQPQH
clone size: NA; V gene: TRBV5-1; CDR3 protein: ASRTATGSSGNTIY
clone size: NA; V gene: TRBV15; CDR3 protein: ATSRGETGGSGNTIY
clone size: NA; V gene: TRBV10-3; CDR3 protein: AISDRGHTEAF
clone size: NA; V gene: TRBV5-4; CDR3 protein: ASSGQGIEAF
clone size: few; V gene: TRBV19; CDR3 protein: ASSTTGGHQPQH
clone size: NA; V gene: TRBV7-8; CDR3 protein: ASSFLAGEQF
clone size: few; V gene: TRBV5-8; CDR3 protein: ASSLDWESLYGYT
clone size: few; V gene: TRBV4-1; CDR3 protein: ASREREEQY
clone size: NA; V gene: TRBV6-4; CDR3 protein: ASSELAGATDTQY
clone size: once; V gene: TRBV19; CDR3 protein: ASSMGSGRVDNEQF
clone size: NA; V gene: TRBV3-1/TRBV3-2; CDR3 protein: ASSLDRGQPQH